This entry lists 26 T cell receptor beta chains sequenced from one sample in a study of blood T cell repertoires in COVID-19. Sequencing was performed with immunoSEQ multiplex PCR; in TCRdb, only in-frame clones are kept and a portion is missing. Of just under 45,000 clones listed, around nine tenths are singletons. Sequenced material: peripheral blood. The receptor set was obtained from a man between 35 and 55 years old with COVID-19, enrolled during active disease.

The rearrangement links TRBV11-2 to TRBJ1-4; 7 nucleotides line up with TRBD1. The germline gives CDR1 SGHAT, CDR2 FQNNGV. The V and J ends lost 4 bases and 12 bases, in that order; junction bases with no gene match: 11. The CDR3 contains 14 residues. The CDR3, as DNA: TGTGCCAGCAGCTCCCCCCGGGTCAGGGGGGAACTGTTTTTT. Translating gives CASSSPRVRGELFF.

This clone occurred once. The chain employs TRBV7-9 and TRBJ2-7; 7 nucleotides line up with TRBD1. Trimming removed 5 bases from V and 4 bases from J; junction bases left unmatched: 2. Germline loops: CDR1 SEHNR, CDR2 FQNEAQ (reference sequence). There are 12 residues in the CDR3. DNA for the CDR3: TGTGCCAGCAGCCGACAGGGTTACGAGCAGTACTTC. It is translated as CASSRQGYEQYF.

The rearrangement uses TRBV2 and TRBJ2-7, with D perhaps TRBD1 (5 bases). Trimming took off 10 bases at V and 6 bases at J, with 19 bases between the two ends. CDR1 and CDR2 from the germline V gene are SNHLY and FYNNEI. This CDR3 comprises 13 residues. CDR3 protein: CATGEDIVLEQYF. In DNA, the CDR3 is TGTGCCACTGGCGAGGACATTGTCCTCGAGCAGTACTTC.

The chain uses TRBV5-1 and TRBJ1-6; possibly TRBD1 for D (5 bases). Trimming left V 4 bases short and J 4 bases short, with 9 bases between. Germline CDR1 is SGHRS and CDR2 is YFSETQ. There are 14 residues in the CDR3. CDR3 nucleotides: TGCGCCAGCAGCGGGGGGGTGTATAATTCACCCCTCCACTTT. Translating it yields CASSGGVYNSPLHF. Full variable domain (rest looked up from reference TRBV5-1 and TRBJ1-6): KAGVTQTPRYLIKTRGQQVTLSCSPISGHRSVSWYQQTPGQGLQFLFEYFSETQRNKGNFPGRFSGRQFSNSRSEMNVSTLELGDSALYLCASSGGVYNSPLHFGNGTRLTVT.

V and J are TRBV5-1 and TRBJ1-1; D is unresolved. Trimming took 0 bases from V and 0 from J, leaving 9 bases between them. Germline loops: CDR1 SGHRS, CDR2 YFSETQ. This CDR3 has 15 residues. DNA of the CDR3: TGCGCCAGCAGCTTGGATGCAGGTTTGAACACTGAAGCTTTCTTT. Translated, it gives CASSLDAGLNTEAFF.

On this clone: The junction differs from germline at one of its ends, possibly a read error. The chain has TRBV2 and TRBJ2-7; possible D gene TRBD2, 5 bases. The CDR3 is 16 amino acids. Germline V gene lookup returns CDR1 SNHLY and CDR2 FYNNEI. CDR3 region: CASSDLRELNEAPWNF. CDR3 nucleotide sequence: TGTGCCAGCAGTGATCTAAGGGAGTTAAACGAGGCGCCGTGGAACTTC.

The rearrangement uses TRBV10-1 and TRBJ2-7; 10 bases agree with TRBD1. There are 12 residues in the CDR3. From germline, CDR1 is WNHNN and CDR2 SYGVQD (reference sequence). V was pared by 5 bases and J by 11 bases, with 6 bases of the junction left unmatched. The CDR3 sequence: CASSSGTGEKYF. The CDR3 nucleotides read TGCGCCAGCAGTTCCGGGACAGGGGAGAAGTACTTC.

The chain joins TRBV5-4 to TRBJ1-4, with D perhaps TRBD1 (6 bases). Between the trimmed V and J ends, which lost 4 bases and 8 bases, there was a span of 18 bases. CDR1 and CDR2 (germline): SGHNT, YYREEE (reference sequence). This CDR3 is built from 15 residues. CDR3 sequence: CASSPSGAEPEKLFF. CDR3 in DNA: TGTGCCAGCAGCCCATCAGGGGCCGAACCAGAAAAACTGTTTTTT. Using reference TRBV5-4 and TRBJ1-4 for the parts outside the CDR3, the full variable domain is ETGVTQSPTHLIKTRGQQVTLRCSSQSGHNTVSWYQQALGQGPQFIFQYYREEENGRGNFPPRFSGLQFPNYSSELNVNALELDDSALYLCASSPSGAEPEKLFFGSGTQLSVL.

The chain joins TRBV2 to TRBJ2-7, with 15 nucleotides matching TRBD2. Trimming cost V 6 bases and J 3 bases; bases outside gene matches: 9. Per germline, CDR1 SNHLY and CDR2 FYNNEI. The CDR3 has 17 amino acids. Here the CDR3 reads CASRAGLAGGRDYEQYF. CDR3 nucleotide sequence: TGTGCCAGCAGGGCGGGACTAGCGGGAGGACGGGACTACGAGCAGTACTTC.

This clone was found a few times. CDR3 loop: CASSLAAGANYGYTF. The CDR3 coding sequence is TGTGCCAGCAGCTTAGCCGCCGGAGCTAACTATGGCTACACCTTC. This chain links TRBV7-9 with TRBJ1-2; D unclear. Germline CDR1 and CDR2: SEHNR and FQNEAQ (reference sequence). The V end lost 0 bases, the J end lost 0 bases, and 8 bases lay between the germline ends. This CDR3 spans 15 amino acids.

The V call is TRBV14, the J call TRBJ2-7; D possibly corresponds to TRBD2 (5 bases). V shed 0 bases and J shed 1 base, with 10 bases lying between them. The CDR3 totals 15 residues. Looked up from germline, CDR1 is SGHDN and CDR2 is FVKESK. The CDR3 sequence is CASSQERGQSYEQYF. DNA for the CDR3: TGTGCCAGCAGCCAAGAAAGAGGGCAATCCTACGAGCAGTACTTC.

The CDR3: CASRQVGEKLFF. The CDR3 nucleotides read TGCGCCAGCAGGCAGGTTGGTGAAAAACTGTTTTTT. The chain carries TRBV5-1 and TRBJ1-4; D call uncertain. V lost 5 bases and J lost 7, with 9 bases in between. This CDR3 has 12 residues. Germline values: CDR1 SGHRS, CDR2 YFSETQ.

The DNA of the CDR3 is TGCGCCAGCAGCCAAAACAGGGAAGGTTACTCTGAAGCTTTCTTT. It is translated as CASSQNREGYSEAFF. The chain employs TRBV4-1 and TRBJ1-1; D may be TRBD1 (6 bases). The germline CDR1 and CDR2 sequences are MGHRA and YSYEKL. The CDR3 covers 15 residues. Trimming shortened V by 2 bases and J by 6 bases, and 16 bases separated the two germline ends.

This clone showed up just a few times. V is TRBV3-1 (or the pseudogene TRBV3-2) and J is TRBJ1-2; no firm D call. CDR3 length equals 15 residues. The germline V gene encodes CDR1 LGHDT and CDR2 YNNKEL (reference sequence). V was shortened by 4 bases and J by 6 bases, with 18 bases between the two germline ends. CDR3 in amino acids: CASSPLLGVGHGYTF. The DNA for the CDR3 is TGTGCCAGCAGCCCCCTTTTAGGAGTAGGTCATGGCTACACCTTC.

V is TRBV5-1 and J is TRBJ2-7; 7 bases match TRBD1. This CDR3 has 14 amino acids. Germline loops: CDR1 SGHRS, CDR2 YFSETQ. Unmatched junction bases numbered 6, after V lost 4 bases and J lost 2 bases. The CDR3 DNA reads TGCGCCAGCAGCGCCCCGGGACAGACCTACGAGCAGTACTTC. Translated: CASSAPGQTYEQYF.

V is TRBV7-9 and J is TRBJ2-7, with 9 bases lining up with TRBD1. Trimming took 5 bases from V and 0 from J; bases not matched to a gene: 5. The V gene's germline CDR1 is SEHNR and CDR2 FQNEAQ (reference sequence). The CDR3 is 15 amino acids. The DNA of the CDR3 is TGTGCCAGCAGCCCGGGACAGGGAGCCTCCTACGAGCAGTACTTC. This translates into CASSPGQGASYEQYF.

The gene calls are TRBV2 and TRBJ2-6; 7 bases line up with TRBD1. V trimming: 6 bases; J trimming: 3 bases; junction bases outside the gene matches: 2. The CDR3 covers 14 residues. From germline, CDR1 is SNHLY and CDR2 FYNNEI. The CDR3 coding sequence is TGTGCCAGCAGCCCAGGGGGTGGGGCCAACGTCCTGACTTTC. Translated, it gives CASSPGGGANVLTF.

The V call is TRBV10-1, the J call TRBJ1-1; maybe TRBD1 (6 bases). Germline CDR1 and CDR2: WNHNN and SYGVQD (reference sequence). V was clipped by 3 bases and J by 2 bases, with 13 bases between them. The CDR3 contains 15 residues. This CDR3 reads CASSDGGRSNTEAFF. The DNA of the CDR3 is TGCGCCAGCAGTGATGGGGGCAGGTCAAACACTGAAGCTTTCTTT.

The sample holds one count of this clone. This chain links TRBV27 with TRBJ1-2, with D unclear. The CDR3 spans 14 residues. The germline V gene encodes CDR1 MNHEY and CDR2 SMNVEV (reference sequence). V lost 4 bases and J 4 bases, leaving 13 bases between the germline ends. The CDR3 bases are TGTGCCAGCAGTTATCGGGGTTCGGTCTATGGCTACACCTTC. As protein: CASSYRGSVYGYTF.

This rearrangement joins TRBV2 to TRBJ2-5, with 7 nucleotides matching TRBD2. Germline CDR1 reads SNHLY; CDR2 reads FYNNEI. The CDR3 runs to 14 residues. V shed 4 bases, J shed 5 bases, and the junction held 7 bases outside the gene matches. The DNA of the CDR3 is TGTGCCAGCAGTGGGACTAGTGTGACGGAGACCCAGTACTTC. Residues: CASSGTSVTETQYF.

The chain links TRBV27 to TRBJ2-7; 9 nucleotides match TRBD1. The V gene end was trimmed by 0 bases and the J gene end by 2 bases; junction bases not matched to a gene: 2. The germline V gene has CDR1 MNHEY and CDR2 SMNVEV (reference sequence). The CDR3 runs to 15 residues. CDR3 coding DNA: TGTGCCAGCAGTTTATCTGGGACAGGGACCTACGAGCAGTACTTC. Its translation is CASSLSGTGTYEQYF.

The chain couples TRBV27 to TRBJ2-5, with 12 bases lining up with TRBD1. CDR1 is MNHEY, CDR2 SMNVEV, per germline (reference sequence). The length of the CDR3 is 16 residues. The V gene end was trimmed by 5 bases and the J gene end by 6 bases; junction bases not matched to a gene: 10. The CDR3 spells CASSRTGTGGGKTQYF. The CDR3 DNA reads TGTGCCAGCAGTCGAACCGGGACAGGGGGCGGAAAGACCCAGTACTTC.

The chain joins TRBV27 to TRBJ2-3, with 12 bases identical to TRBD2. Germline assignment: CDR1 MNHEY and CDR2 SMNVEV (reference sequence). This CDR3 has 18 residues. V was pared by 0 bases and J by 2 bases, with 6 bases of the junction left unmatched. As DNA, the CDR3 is TGTGCCAGCAGTTTATCGTACTCTAGCGGGGGGGCCACAGATACGCAGTATTTT. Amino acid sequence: CASSLSYSSGGATDTQYF.

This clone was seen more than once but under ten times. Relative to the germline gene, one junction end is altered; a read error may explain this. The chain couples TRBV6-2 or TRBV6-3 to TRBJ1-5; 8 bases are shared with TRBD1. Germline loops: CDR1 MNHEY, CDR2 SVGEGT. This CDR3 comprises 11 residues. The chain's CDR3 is CASSYLGDRYF. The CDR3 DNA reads TGTGCCAGCAGTTATCTCGGGGACAGGTATTTT.

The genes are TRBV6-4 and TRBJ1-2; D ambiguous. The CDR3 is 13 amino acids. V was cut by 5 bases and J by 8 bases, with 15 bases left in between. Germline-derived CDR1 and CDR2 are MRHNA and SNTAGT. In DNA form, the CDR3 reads TGTGCCAGCAGTAATTCACTCAACGGGGGCTACACCTTC. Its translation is CASSNSLNGGYTF.

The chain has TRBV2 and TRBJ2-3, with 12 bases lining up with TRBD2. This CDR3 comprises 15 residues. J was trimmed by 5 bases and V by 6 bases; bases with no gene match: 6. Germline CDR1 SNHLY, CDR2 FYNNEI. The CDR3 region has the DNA TGTGCCAGCAGAGGACTAGCGGGGAGGGTAGATACGCAGTATTTT. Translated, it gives CASRGLAGRVDTQYF. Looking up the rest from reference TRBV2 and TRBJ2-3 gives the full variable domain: EPEVTQTPSHQVTQMGQEVILRCVPISNHLYFYWYRQILGQKVEFLVSFYNNEISEKSEIFDDQFSVERPDGSNFTLKIRSTKLEDSAMYFCASRGLAGRVDTQYFGPGTRLTVL.